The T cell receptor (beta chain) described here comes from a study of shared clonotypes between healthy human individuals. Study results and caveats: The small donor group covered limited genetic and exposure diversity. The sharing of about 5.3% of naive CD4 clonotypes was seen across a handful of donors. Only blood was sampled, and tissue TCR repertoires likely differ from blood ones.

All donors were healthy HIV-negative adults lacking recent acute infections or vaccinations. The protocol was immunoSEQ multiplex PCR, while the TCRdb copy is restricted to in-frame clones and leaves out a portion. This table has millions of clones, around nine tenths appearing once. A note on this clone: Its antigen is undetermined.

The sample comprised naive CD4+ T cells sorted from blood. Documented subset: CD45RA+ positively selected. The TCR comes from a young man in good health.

CDR3 DNA: TGTGCCAGCAGCGGCCGCGAGGGGGGACTAGCGGGAGGAACGCAGTATTTT. Its translation: CASSGREGGLAGGTQYF. The chain has TRBV9 and TRBJ2-3; the match to TRBD2 covers 15 bases. Germline lookup yields CDR1 SGDLS and CDR2 YYNGEE. The V segment lost 3 bases and the J segment 9 bases; nucleotides outside the gene matches: 11. This CDR3 is 17 amino acids long. Full variable domain (rest looked up from reference TRBV9 and TRBJ2-3): DSGVTQTPKHLITATGQRVTLRCSPRSGDLSVYWYQQSLDQGLQFLIQYYNGEERAKGNILERFSAQQFPDLHSELNLSSLELGDSALYFCASSGREGGLAGGTQYFGPGTRLTVL.